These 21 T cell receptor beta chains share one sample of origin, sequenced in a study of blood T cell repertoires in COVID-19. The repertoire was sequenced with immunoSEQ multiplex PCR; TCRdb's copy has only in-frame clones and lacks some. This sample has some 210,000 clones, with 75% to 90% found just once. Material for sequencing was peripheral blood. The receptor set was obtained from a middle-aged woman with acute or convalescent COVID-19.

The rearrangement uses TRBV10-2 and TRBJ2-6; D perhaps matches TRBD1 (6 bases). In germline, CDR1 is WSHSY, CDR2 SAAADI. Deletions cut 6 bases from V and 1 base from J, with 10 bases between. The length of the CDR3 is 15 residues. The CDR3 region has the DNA TGCGCCAGCAGATTAGGACAGTCTGGGGCCAACGTCCTGACTTTC. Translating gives CASRLGQSGANVLTF.

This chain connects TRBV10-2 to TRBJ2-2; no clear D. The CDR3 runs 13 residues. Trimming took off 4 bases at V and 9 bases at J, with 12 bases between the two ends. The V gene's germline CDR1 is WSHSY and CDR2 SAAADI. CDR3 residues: CASSVGSPRELFF. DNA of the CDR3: TGCGCCAGCAGTGTGGGTAGCCCCCGGGAGCTGTTTTTT.

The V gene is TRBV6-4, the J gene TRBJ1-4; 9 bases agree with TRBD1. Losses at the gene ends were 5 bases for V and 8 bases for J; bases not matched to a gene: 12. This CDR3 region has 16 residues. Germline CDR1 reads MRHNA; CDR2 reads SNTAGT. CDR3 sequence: CASSFGPGQGREKLFF. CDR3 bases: TGTGCCAGCAGTTTTGGACCGGGACAGGGAAGGGAAAAACTGTTTTTT.

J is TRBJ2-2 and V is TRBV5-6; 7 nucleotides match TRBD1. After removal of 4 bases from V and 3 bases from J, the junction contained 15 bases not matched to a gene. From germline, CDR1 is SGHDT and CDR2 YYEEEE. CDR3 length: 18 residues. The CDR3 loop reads CASSRDPWDSHDTGELFF. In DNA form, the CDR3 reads TGTGCCAGCAGCAGGGATCCTTGGGACAGCCATGACACCGGGGAGCTGTTTTTT.

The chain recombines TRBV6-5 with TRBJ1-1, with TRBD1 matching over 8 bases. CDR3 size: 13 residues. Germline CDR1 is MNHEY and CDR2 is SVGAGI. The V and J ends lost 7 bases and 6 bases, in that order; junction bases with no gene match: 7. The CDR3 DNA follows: TGTGCCAGCAAAAGGACAGGGAGCCCTGAAGCTTTCTTT. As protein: CASKRTGSPEAFF.

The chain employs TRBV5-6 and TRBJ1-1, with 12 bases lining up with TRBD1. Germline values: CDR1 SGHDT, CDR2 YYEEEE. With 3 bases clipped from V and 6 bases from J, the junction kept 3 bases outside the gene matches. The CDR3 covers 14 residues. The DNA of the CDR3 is TGTGCCAGCAGCTGGGGACAGGGGGCCTCTGAAGCTTTCTTT. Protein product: CASSWGQGASEAFF.

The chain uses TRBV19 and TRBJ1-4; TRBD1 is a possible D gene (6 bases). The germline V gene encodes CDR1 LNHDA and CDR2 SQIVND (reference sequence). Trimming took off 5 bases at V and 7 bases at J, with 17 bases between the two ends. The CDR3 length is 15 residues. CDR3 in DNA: TGTGCCAGTAGTTCCGGGGGGGGCTTTGGTGAAAAACTGTTTTTT. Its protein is CASSSGGGFGEKLFF.

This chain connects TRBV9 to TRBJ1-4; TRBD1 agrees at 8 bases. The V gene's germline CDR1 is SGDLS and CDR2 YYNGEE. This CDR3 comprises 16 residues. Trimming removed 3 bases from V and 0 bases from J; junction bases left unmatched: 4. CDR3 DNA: TGTGCCAGCAGCGCCCCACAGGGGGCAACTAATGAAAAACTGTTTTTT. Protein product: CASSAPQGATNEKLFF.

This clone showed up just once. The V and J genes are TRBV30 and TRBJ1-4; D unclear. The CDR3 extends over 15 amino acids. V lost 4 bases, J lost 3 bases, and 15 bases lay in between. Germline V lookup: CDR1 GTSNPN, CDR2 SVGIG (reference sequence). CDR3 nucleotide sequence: TGTGCCTGGACCGTATCCCGGGGTCCTAATGAAAAACTGTTTTTT. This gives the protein CAWTVSRGPNEKLFF. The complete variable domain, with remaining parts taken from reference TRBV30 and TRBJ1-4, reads SQTIHQWPATLVQPVGSPLSLECTVEGTSNPNLYWYRQAAGRGLQLLFYSVGIGQISSEVPQNLSASRPQDRQFILSSKKLLLSDSGFYLCAWTVSRGPNEKLFFGSGTQLSVL.

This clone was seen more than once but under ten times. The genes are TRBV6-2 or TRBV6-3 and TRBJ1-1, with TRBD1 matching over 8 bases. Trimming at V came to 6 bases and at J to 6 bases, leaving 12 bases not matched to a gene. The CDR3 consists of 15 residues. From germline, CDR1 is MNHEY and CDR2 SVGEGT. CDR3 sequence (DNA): TGTGCCAGCAGCCAACCAGTCAGGGGGCTTGCTGAAGCTTTCTTT. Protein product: CASSQPVRGLAEAFF.

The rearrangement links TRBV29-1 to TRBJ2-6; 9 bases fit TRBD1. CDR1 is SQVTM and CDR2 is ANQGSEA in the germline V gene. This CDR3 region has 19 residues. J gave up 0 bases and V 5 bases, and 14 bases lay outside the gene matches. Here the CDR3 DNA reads TGCAGCGTTTCGGAGACCGGGACAGGGAAAACCTCTGGGGCCAACGTCCTGACTTTC. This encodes CSVSETGTGKTSGANVLTF.

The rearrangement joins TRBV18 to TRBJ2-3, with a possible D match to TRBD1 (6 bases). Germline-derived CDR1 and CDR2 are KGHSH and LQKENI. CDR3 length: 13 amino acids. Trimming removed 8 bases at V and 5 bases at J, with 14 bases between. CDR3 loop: CASTNSGVDTQYF. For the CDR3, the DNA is TGTGCCAGCACCAACTCAGGGGTAGATACGCAGTATTTT.

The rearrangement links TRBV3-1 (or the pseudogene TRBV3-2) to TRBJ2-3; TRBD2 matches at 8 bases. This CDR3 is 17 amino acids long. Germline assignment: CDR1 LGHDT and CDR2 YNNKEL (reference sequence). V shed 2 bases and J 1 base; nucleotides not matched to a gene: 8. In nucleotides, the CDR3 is TGTGCCAGCAGCCAATCGGTAGTCGGGGGGGGCACAGATACGCAGTATTTT. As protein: CASSQSVVGGGTDTQYF.

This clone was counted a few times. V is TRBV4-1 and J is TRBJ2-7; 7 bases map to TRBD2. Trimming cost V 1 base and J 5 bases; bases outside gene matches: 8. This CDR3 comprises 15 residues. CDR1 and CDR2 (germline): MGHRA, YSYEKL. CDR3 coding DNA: TGCGCCAGCAGCCAAGGTCCCGGGAGGAGCCACGAGCAGTACGTC. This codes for CASSQGPGRSHEQYV.

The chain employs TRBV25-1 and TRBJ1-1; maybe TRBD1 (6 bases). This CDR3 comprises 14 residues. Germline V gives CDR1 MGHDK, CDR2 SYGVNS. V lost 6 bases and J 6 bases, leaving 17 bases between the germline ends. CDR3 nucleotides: TGTGCCAGCAGCGAAGAATCAGGGGTGTCTGAAGCTTTCTTT. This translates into CASSEESGVSEAFF.

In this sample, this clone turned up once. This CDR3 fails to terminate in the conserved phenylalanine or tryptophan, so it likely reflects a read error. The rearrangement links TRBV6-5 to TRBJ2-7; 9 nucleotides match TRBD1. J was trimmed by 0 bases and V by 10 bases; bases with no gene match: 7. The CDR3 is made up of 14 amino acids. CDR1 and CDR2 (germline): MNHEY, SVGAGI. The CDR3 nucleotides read TGTGCCATTTCCCGGGACAGGGTCTCCTACGAGCAGTACATC. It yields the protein CAISRDRVSYEQYI.

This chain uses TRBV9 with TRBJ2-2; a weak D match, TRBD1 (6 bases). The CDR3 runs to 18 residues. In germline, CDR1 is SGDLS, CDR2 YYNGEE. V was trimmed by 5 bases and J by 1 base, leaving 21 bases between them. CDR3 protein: CASSYSTGSPVNTGELFF. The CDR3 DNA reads TGTGCCAGCAGTTATTCGACAGGTAGTCCGGTGAACACCGGGGAGCTGTTTTTT.

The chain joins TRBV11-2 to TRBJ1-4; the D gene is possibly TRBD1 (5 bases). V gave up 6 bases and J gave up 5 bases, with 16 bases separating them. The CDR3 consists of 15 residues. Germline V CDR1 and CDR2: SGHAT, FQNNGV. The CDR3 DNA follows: TGTGCCAGCAGTTCCTCAGGGCGGGGAAATGAAAAACTGTTTTTT. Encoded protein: CASSSSGRGNEKLFF.

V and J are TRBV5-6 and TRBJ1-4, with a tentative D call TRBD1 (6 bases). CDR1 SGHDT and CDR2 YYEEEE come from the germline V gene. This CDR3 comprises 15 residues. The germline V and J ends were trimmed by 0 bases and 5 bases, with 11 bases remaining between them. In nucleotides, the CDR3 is TGTGCCAGCAGCTTGGACAGGGAGAAAAATGAAAAACTGTTTTTT. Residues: CASSLDREKNEKLFF.

DNA of the CDR3: TGTGCCAGCAGTTTGGGCGGGGAAAACATTCAGTACTTC. Its protein is CASSLGGENIQYF. The chain carries TRBV28 and TRBJ2-4; weak D call: TRBD2 (6 bases). Germline CDR1 is MDHEN and CDR2 is SYDVKM. The CDR3 runs to 13 residues. Trimming removed 3 bases at V and 5 bases at J, with 8 bases between.

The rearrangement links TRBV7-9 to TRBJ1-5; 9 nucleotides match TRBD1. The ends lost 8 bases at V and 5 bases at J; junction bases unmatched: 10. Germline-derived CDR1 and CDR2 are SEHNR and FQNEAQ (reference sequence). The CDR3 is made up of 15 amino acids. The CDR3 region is CASHPGQGSDQPQHF. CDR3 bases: TGTGCCAGCCATCCGGGACAGGGCAGCGATCAGCCCCAGCATTTT.